The text below deals with one T cell receptor (beta chain). Antigen specificity is unknown. These data come from a study of T-cell reconstitution after alpha-beta-depleted transplantation in children. General study findings and limits: As was reported, about two months after transplant, alpha-beta T cells came from several hundred expanded graft clones.

The CDR3 runs to 13 residues. Trimming cost V 3 bases and J 8 bases, with 13 bases left between them. From germline, CDR1 is MNHEY and CDR2 SMNVEV (reference sequence). Using unique molecular identifiers, the investigators prepared the TCRbeta library. From the PCR reads, TCRdb called clonotypes with MiXCR, one entry per CDR3 protein. Here the sample spans 600,000 to 700,000 distinct CDR3 sequences, about 12% being singletons. The sequence came from a girl aged 2 to 10 with congenital amegakaryocytic thrombocytopenia, due to receive a stem cell transplant. The input for sequencing was PBMCs, taken before TCRalphabeta/CD19-depleted stem cell transplant. The chain joins TRBV27 to TRBJ1-2; D remains unclear. CDR3 sequence (DNA): TGTGCCAGCAGTTTCTCACCCTTGGCCGGCTACACCTTC. Translating gives CASSFSPLAGYTF.